This T cell receptor beta chain was recorded in a study of T-cell reconstitution after alpha-beta-depleted transplantation in children. Germline V gene lookup returns CDR1 SQVTM and CDR2 ANQGSEA. This CDR3 contains 12 residues. V trimming: 4 bases; J trimming: 12 bases; junction bases outside the gene matches: 10. Construction of the TCRbeta library involved unique molecular identifiers. TCRdb redid the calling of the PCR reads with MiXCR, one entry per CDR3 protein. The table includes about 280,000 distinct CDR3 sequences, approximately 10% detected once. This clonotype appeared many times. The clonotype comes from a male patient aged 2 to 9 who had a stem cell transplant for chronic granulomatous disease, so the T cells may come from the graft donor. The chain is built from TRBV29-1 and TRBJ1-1, with 8 bases lining up with TRBD1. The material was peripheral blood, obtained 180 days after TCRalphabeta/CD19-depleted stem cell transplant. CDR3 protein: CSVGAGGLISFF. The CDR3 bases are TGCAGCGTTGGGGCAGGGGGCTTAATATCTTTCTTT.